One and the same sample provided the 6 T cell receptor beta chains below, sequenced in a study of response to subunit inactivated influenza vaccine. A single record per CDR3 protein comes from TCRdb applying MiXCR to the RT-PCR reads. This sample yields around 760,000 distinct CDR3 sequences, of which approximately 15% are seen a single time; around 6.5% belongs to the top ten. Sample: PBMCs from blood, taken about 14 days before vaccination. The receptors derive from a man between 45 and 60 years old who received an inactivated influenza vaccine.

The J gene is TRBJ1-4, the V gene TRBV28; D is undetermined. With 2 bases removed from V and 8 bases from J, the gap between germline ends came to 12 bases. The CDR3 is made up of 14 amino acids. The germline V gene has CDR1 MDHEN and CDR2 SYDVKM. CDR3 protein: CASSLGWVREKLFF. CDR3 DNA: TGTGCCAGCAGTTTAGGCTGGGTGAGAGAAAAACTGTTTTTT.

The chain has TRBV3-1 and TRBJ1-2, with 10 nucleotides matching TRBD1. CDR1 and CDR2 from the germline V gene are LGHDT and YNNKEL (reference sequence). The CDR3 runs to 14 residues. V trimming: 4 bases; J trimming: 7 bases; junction bases outside the gene matches: 6. The CDR3 DNA follows: TGTGCCAGCAGCCCCCGGACAGGGGGGGGTGGCTACACCTTC. This translates into CASSPRTGGGGYTF.

This clonotype occurred many times. CDR3 sequence: CSARDPGLELEYF. CDR3 coding DNA: TGCAGTGCTAGAGACCCCGGGTTGGAGTTGGAGTATTTT. The chain recombines TRBV20-1 with TRBJ2-3; D gene uncertain. V was shortened by 0 bases and J by 13 bases, with 17 bases between the two germline ends. The CDR3 is made up of 13 amino acids. Germline CDR1 DFQATT, CDR2 SNEGSKA (reference sequence).

V is TRBV29-1 and J is TRBJ2-1, with unresolved D. Germline loops: CDR1 SQVTM, CDR2 ANQGSEA. There are 16 residues in the CDR3. Trimming cost V 5 bases and J 0 bases, with 17 bases left between them. The CDR3 DNA reads TGCAGCGTTCGAAATGGGGAATGGGCCTCCTACAATGAGCAGTTCTTC. This codes for CSVRNGEWASYNEQFF.

The V and J genes are TRBV5-1 and TRBJ2-2; D not resolved. V was pared by 4 bases and J by 6 bases, with 13 bases between. The germline gives CDR1 SGHRS, CDR2 YFSETQ. The CDR3 is 14 amino acids. The CDR3 protein is CASSPPGPSGELFF. The CDR3 nucleotides are TGCGCCAGCAGCCCCCCGGGCCCCTCCGGGGAGCTGTTTTTT. Full variable domain (missing parts from reference TRBV5-1 and TRBJ2-2): KAGVTQTPRYLIKTRGQQVTLSCSPISGHRSVSWYQQTPGQGLQFLFEYFSETQRNKGNFPGRFSGRQFSNSRSEMNVSTLELGDSALYLCASSPPGPSGELFFGEGSRLTVL.

The chain links TRBV18 to TRBJ2-3; 7 positions agree with TRBD2. The CDR3 consists of 16 residues. V shed 1 base and J 0 bases; nucleotides not matched to a gene: 4. Germline V gives CDR1 KGHSH, CDR2 LQKENI. CDR3 sequence: CASSPLSGVSTDTQYF. In nucleotides, the CDR3 is TGTGCCAGCTCACCACTAAGCGGGGTTAGCACAGATACGCAGTATTTT.